The 27 T cell receptor beta chains given below trace back to one sample, sequenced in a study of T cells after yellow fever vaccination (dated by TCRdb to the late 2010s). Explained via the paper, the treatment or condition label denotes: live attenuated yellow fever vaccine strain. Library prep was done by 5' RACE. The run used an Illumina HiSeq 2500. Using fastp trimming at Q25 and MiXCR clonotype assembly, TCRdb reanalyzed the public sequencing data and kept in-frame beta chains. For every CDR3 protein sequence, its rows merge into one entry that carries the most common genes and DNA. This sample lists roughly 250,000 distinct CDR3 sequences; 10% to 15% were detected once. The top ten clones comprise around 0.55% of the sample. The sample here was CD4+ T cells sorted from PBMCs, taken 45 days after the yellow fever booster vaccination. The receptor source for this set is a man aged 25 to 40 who received the YFV17D yellow fever vaccine.

V and J are TRBV20-1 and TRBJ1-5; the D gene is possibly TRBD1 (5 bases). Between the trimmed V and J ends, which lost 1 base and 7 bases, there was a span of 8 bases. This CDR3 is built from 12 residues. In germline, CDR1 is DFQATT, CDR2 SNEGSKA (reference sequence). The DNA for the CDR3 is TGCAGTGCTAGAGCGGCAGGGCAGCCCCAGCATTTT. This translates into CSARAAGQPQHF.

The V gene is TRBV11-2, the J gene TRBJ1-5; TRBD1 is a possible D gene (5 bases). Germline CDR1 reads SGHAT; CDR2 reads FQNNGV. V lost 1 base to trimming and J lost 7 bases, with 14 bases between them. The CDR3 loop spans 15 amino acids. This chain's CDR3 is CASSLGGMTVQPQHF. CDR3 nucleotide sequence: TGTGCCAGCAGCTTAGGGGGCATGACAGTCCAGCCCCAGCATTTT.

The CDR3 DNA follows: TGTGCCACCAGTGGTCTGAACACCGGGGAGCTGTTTTTT. It translates to CATSGLNTGELFF. The chain uses TRBV24-1 and TRBJ2-2; D not certain. Germline lookup yields CDR1 KGHDR and CDR2 SFDVKD. This CDR3 is 13 amino acids long. Trimming took off 5 bases at V and 1 base at J, with 4 bases between the two ends.

The rearrangement uses TRBV5-5 and TRBJ2-3; D remains unclear. Germline V CDR1 and CDR2: SGHKS, YYEKEE (reference sequence). The CDR3 consists of 12 residues. Deletions cut 5 bases from V and 4 bases from J, with 8 bases between. CDR3 region: CASSPIADTQYF. DNA of the CDR3: TGTGCCAGCAGTCCTATCGCAGATACGCAGTATTTT.

V gene TRBV12-3 or TRBV12-4 combines with J gene TRBJ2-7, with D possibly being TRBD1 or TRBD2 (7 bases each). Between the trimmed V and J ends, which lost 5 bases and 2 bases, there was a span of 13 bases. The CDR3 covers 14 residues. The CDR3 DNA follows: TGTGCCAGCAGTGAGCGGGACAGAGCCTACGAGCAGTACTTC. Protein product: CASSERDRAYEQYF.

The chain joins TRBV11-2 to TRBJ2-7; 7 nucleotides line up with TRBD1. V was clipped by 5 bases and J by 1 base; unmatched bases: 5. CDR1 is SGHAT, CDR2 FQNNGV, per germline. The CDR3 covers 14 residues. The CDR3 loop reads CASSRPGQSYEQYF. As DNA, the CDR3 is TGTGCCAGCAGCCGACCGGGACAGTCCTACGAGCAGTACTTC.

This clonotype showed up just a few times. The rearrangement links TRBV25-1 to TRBJ1-4, with TRBD1 matching over 7 bases. Germline V gene data show CDR1 as MGHDK and CDR2 as SYGVNS. Unmatched junction bases numbered 9, after V lost 3 bases and J lost 8 bases. This CDR3 comprises 15 residues. In DNA, the CDR3 is TGTGCCAGCAGTGATCGGACAGGAAGACTCGAAAAACTGTTTTTT. It yields the protein CASSDRTGRLEKLFF.

The chain combines TRBV20-1 with TRBJ2-5; D is unresolved. The CDR3 is 12 residues long. The V and J ends lost 2 bases and 3 bases respectively, with 7 bases between them. CDR1 DFQATT and CDR2 SNEGSKA come from the germline V gene (reference sequence). CDR3 sequence (DNA): TGCAGTGCTAGACCCCCCGAAGAGACCCAGTACTTC. It codes for CSARPPEETQYF.

This clonotype was counted a few times. The chain recombines TRBV7-2 with TRBJ2-5; the match to TRBD1 covers 7 bases. Looked up from germline, CDR1 is SGHTA and CDR2 is FQGNSA. This CDR3 comprises 15 residues. V was pared by 5 bases and J by 5 bases, with 11 bases of the junction left unmatched. The CDR3 sequence: CASSANSGTAETQYF. CDR3 in DNA: TGTGCCAGCAGCGCAAATTCCGGGACAGCGGAGACCCAGTACTTC.

This CDR3 reads CASSLGRQGYGYTF. CDR3 coding DNA: TGTGCCAGCAGCTTAGGCAGGCAGGGGTATGGCTACACCTTC. The chain joins TRBV11-2 to TRBJ1-2; a weak D match, TRBD1 (6 bases). The V gene lost 1 base and the J gene lost 5 bases, with 11 bases spanning the gap. The CDR3 runs 14 residues. The germline V gene has CDR1 SGHAT and CDR2 FQNNGV.

At least ten counts were recorded for this clonotype. The chain links TRBV5-6 to TRBJ2-1, with D possibly TRBD1 on 5 matching bases. V gave up 1 base and J gave up 0 bases, with 11 bases separating them. The CDR3 spans 16 residues. Germline CDR1 SGHDT, CDR2 YYEEEE. The CDR3 is CASSLSGHSSYNEQFF. CDR3 coding DNA: TGTGCCAGCAGCTTGAGTGGACACAGCTCCTACAATGAGCAGTTCTTC.

The V call is TRBV4-1, the J call TRBJ1-4; 7 bases fit TRBD1. CDR1 and CDR2 (germline): MGHRA, YSYEKL. The CDR3 extends over 15 amino acids. V dropped 5 bases and J dropped 4; count of bases not matched to a gene: 7. CDR3 sequence reads: CASSSRTGFNEKLFF. CDR3 nucleotides: TGCGCCAGCAGCTCCAGGACAGGTTTTAATGAAAAACTGTTTTTT.

This clonotype was picked up a small number of times. V gene TRBV12-3 or TRBV12-4 combines with J gene TRBJ2-3, with D possibly being TRBD2 (5 bases). This CDR3 region has 14 residues. Between the trimmed V and J ends, which lost 3 bases and 2 bases, there was a span of 9 bases. The CDR3 is CASSFALATDTQYF. The CDR3 DNA reads TGTGCCAGCAGTTTCGCCCTAGCCACAGATACGCAGTATTTT.

This clonotype was recorded a few times. In DNA, the CDR3 is TGTGCCAGCAGCTTCCCCGGGACGCTTAATACCGGCTACACCTTC. It translates to CASSFPGTLNTGYTF. The genes are TRBV7-2 and TRBJ1-2; the D gene is possibly TRBD1 (5 bases). The V gene lost 3 bases and the J gene lost 8 bases, with 19 bases spanning the gap. The CDR3 is 15 residues long. Germline loops: CDR1 SGHTA, CDR2 FQGNSA.

The sample holds a few counts of this clonotype. The chain employs TRBV20-1 and TRBJ1-2; D gene ambiguous. Trimming took 3 bases from V and 8 from J, leaving 10 bases between them. This CDR3 is built from 11 residues. CDR1 and CDR2 (germline): DFQATT, SNEGSKA (reference sequence). Here the CDR3 reads CSASRVHGYTF. CDR3 sequence (DNA): TGCAGTGCTAGTCGTGTTCACGGCTACACCTTC.

The sample holds a few counts of this clonotype. This chain uses TRBV6-2 or TRBV6-3 with TRBJ2-6; no clear D gene. The CDR3 covers 18 residues. Germline assignment: CDR1 MNHEY and CDR2 SVGEGT. V lost 0 bases, J lost 1 base, and 13 bases lay in between. The CDR3 DNA is TGTGCCAGCAGTTACTCCATCGGACGGAAATCTGGGGCCAACGTCCTGACTTTC. Translation: CASSYSIGRKSGANVLTF.

V and J are TRBV7-2 and TRBJ1-5; 7 nucleotides match TRBD1. Per germline, CDR1 SGHTA and CDR2 FQGNSA. This CDR3 region has 15 residues. The V gene end was trimmed by 2 bases and the J gene end by 3 bases; junction bases not matched to a gene: 4. Written as DNA, the CDR3 is TGTGCCAGCAGCTTAAACAGGGGCCCCAATCAGCCCCAGCATTTT. Protein sequence: CASSLNRGPNQPQHF.

The chain couples TRBV5-1 to TRBJ2-3; TRBD1 might be the D (5 bases). Trimming removed 4 bases at V and 2 bases at J, with 8 bases between. Germline CDR1 is SGHRS and CDR2 is YFSETQ. This CDR3 region has 13 residues. The CDR3 loop is CASSPTATDTQYF. The CDR3 DNA follows: TGCGCCAGCAGCCCGACAGCCACAGATACGCAGTATTTT.

This clonotype came up a few times. The J gene is TRBJ2-7, the V gene TRBV11-2; 7 nucleotides match TRBD1. CDR1 is SGHAT and CDR2 is FQNNGV in the germline V gene. This CDR3 has 15 amino acids. The ends lost 5 bases at V and 3 bases at J; junction bases unmatched: 10. The CDR3 nucleotides read TGTGCCAGCAGCCTCAAGCCCGGGACAGACTACGAGCAGTACTTC. Protein product: CASSLKPGTDYEQYF.

The rearrangement uses TRBV27 and TRBJ1-5; D is possibly TRBD1 (5 bases). The CDR3 length is 15 residues. Trimming cost V 6 bases and J 3 bases, with 15 bases left between them. The germline gives CDR1 MNHEY, CDR2 SMNVEV (reference sequence). The DNA of the CDR3 is TGTGCCAGCAGACCAAATGACAGATCCAATCAGCCCCAGCATTTT. Encoded protein: CASRPNDRSNQPQHF.

In DNA, the CDR3 is TGCGCCAGCAGCCGGACCGGGACTCCGATCAATGAGCAGTTCTTC. It yields the protein CASSRTGTPINEQFF. The V and J genes are TRBV4-3 and TRBJ2-1, with D maybe TRBD2 (6 bases). Between the trimmed V and J ends, which lost 4 bases and 6 bases, there was a span of 16 bases. The CDR3 is made up of 15 amino acids. The V gene's germline CDR1 is LGHNA and CDR2 YSLEER.

The chain carries TRBV24-1 and TRBJ2-3; possible D gene TRBD1, 8 bases. With 2 bases removed from V and 4 bases from J, the gap between germline ends came to 15 bases. This CDR3 comprises 16 residues. Germline CDR1 and CDR2: KGHDR and SFDVKD. The CDR3 DNA follows: TGTGCCACCAGTGATTCCGACAGGGGAGGGGCAGATACGCAGTATTTT. Protein: CATSDSDRGGADTQYF.

The chain is built from TRBV28 and TRBJ2-3; D is unresolved. Germline V lookup: CDR1 MDHEN, CDR2 SYDVKM. The V gene lost 7 bases and the J gene lost 2 bases, with 7 bases spanning the gap. The CDR3 sequence is 12 residues long. The CDR3 loop reads CASNSFTDTQYF. The CDR3, as DNA: TGTGCCAGCAACTCTTTCACAGATACGCAGTATTTT.

This clonotype was seen only once. V usage is TRBV7-9 and J usage is TRBJ2-5; 9 nucleotides agree with TRBD1. V was pared by 7 bases and J by 4 bases, with 7 bases of the junction left unmatched. Germline loops: CDR1 SEHNR, CDR2 FQNEAQ (reference sequence). The CDR3 contains 14 residues. The CDR3 loop reads CASNPPQGAETQYF. The CDR3, as DNA: TGTGCCAGCAACCCCCCACAGGGGGCAGAGACCCAGTACTTC.

V and J are TRBV15 and TRBJ2-3; D may be TRBD1 (5 bases). Looked up from germline, CDR1 is LNHNV and CDR2 is YYDKDF (reference sequence). This CDR3 is built from 16 residues. Trimming removed 0 bases from V and 11 bases from J, with 21 bases in between. CDR3 coding DNA: TGTGCCACCAGCAGAGAGGTCCCGTCTAGTGGGGCTGGGCAGTATTTT. Its protein is CATSREVPSSGAGQYF.

A few counts support this clonotype. The genes are TRBV5-6 and TRBJ2-5; 10 nucleotides line up with TRBD1. The CDR3 is made up of 17 amino acids. Per germline, CDR1 SGHDT and CDR2 YYEEEE. Germline trimming cut 4 bases from V and 6 bases from J; bases unmatched to any gene: 15. The CDR3 protein is CASSRYFAGTGVKTQYF. CDR3 DNA: TGTGCCAGCAGCCGTTACTTCGCCGGGACAGGGGTAAAGACCCAGTACTTC.

This clonotype has a handful of counts. The gene calls are TRBV4-3 and TRBJ2-2, with 9 bases that match TRBD1. Trimming at V came to 4 bases and at J to 4 bases, leaving 7 bases not matched to a gene. This CDR3 region has 16 residues. Germline assignment: CDR1 LGHNA and CDR2 YSLEER. CDR3 residues: CASSRAGTGPTGELFF. The CDR3 DNA is TGCGCCAGCAGCCGAGCCGGGACAGGGCCCACCGGGGAGCTGTTTTTT.